Here is one TCR beta chain with its context. This sample includes further DNA sequences coding for the same CDR3. The sample originates from a study of shared clonotypes between healthy human individuals. Libraries were prepared by immunoSEQ multiplex PCR; TCRdb keeps only in-frame clonotypes and omits some of them. The table has 2 million to 3 million clones, around nine tenths seen once. Sequences were obtained from naive CD4+ T cells sorted from blood. The subset denotes: CD45RA+ positively selected. The origin of this receptor is a man aged 18 to 35 in good health.

The CDR3 coding sequence is TGCGCCAGCAGCCAAGACCGTAGGCGCAATGAGCAGTTCTTC. Protein product: CASSQDRRRNEQFF. The V and J genes are TRBV4-3 and TRBJ2-1; D uncertain. Trimming shortened V by 0 bases and J by 6 bases, and 9 bases separated the two germline ends. This CDR3 comprises 14 residues. The germline V gene encodes CDR1 LGHNA and CDR2 YSLEER.